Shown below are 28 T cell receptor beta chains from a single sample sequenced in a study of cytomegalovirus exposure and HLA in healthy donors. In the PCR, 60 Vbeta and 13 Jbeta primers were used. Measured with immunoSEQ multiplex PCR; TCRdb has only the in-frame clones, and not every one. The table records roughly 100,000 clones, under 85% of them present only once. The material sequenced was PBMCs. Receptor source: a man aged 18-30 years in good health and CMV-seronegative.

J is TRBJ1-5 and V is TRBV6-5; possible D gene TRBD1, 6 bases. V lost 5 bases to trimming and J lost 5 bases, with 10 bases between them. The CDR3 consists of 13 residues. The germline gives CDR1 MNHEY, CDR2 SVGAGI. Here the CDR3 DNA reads TGTGCCAGCAGTGTAGGGGGGGATCAGCCCCAGCATTTT. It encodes CASSVGGDQPQHF.

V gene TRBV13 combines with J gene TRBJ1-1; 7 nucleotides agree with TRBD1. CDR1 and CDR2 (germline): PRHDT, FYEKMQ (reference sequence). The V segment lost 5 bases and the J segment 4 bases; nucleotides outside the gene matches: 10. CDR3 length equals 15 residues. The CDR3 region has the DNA TGTGCCAGCAGCCCGAGGACAGGCAGTATCACTGAAGCTTTCTTT. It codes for CASSPRTGSITEAFF.

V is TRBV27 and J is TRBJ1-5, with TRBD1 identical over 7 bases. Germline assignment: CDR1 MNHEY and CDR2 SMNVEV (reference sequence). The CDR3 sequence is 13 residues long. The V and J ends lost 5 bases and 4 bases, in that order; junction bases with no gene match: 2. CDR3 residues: CASSNRGNQPQHF. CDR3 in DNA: TGTGCCAGCAGTAACAGGGGAAATCAGCCCCAGCATTTT.

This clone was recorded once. The CDR3 sequence is CASSSGLAGETQYF. Here the CDR3 DNA reads TGTGCCAGCAGCTCGGGACTAGCGGGAGAGACCCAGTACTTC. V gene TRBV5-6 combines with J gene TRBJ2-5; 12 bases agree with TRBD2. J lost 4 bases, V lost 3 bases, and 1 base had no gene match. CDR3 length: 14 residues. CDR1 and CDR2 (germline): SGHDT, YYEEEE.

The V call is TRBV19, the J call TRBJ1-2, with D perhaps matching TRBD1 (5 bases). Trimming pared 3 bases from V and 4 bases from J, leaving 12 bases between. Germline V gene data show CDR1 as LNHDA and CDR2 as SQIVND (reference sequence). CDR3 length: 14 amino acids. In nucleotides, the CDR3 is TGTGCCAGTAGTATTCGACAGCCGGGCTATGGCTACACCTTC. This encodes CASSIRQPGYGYTF.

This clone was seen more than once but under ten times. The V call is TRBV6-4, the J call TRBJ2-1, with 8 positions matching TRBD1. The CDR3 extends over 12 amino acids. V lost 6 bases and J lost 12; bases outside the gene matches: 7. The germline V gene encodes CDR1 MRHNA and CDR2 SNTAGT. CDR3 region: CASSTAGTGQFF. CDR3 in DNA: TGTGCCAGCAGCACCGCCGGGACAGGGCAGTTCTTC.

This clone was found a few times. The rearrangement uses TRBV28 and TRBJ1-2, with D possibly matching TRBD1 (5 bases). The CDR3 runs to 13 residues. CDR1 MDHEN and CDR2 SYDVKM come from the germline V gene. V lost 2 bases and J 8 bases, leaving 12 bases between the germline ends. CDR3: CASSLQQVGGYTF. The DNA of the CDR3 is TGTGCCAGCAGTTTACAACAGGTCGGCGGCTACACCTTC.

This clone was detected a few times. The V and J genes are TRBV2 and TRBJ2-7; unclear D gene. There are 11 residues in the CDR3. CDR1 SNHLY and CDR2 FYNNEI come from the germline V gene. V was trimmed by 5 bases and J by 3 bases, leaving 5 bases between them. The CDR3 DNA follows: TGTGCCAGCAGTCCGAGCTACGAGCAGTACTTC. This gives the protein CASSPSYEQYF.

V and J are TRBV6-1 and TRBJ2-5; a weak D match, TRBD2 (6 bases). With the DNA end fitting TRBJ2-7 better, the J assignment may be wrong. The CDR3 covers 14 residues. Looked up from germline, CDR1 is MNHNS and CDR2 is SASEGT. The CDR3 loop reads CASSLSLSGYEQYF. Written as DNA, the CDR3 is TGTGCCAGCAGCCTCAGCCTTAGCGGCTACGAGCAGTACTTC.

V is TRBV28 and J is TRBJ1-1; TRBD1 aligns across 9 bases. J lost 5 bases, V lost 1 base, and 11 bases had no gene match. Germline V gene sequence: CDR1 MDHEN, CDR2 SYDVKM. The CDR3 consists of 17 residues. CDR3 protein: CASSLSRGQGSKTEAFF. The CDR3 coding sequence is TGTGCCAGCAGTTTATCGAGGGGACAGGGTAGCAAGACTGAAGCTTTCTTT.

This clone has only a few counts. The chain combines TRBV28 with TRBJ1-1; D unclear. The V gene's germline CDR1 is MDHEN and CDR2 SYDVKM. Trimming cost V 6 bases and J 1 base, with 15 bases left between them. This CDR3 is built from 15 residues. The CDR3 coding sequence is TGTGCCAGCAGCCCTCCCCAGACGGGGAACACTGAAGCTTTCTTT. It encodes CASSPPQTGNTEAFF.

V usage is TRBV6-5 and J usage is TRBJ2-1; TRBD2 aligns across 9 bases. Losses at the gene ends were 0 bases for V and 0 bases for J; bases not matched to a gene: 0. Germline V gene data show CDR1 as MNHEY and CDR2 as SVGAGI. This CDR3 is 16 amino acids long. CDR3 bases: TGTGCCAGCAGTTACTCAGCGGGAGGCTCCTACAATGAGCAGTTCTTC. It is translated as CASSYSAGGSYNEQFF.

The CDR3 nucleotides read TGTGCCAGCAGACTAGATACAGGGAAAGGCTACACCTTC. It specifies CASRLDTGKGYTF. The gene calls are TRBV7-2 and TRBJ1-2; possibly TRBD1 for D (6 bases). Germline CDR1 is SGHTA and CDR2 is FQGNSA. The V end lost 6 bases, the J end lost 8 bases, and 16 bases lay between the germline ends. CDR3 size: 13 residues. Variable domain in full (rest from reference TRBV7-2 and TRBJ1-2): GAGVSQSPSNKVTEKGKDVELRCDPISGHTALYWYRQSLGQGLEFLIYFQGNSAPDKSGLPSDRFSAERTGGSVSTLTIQRTQQEDSAVYLCASRLDTGKGYTFGSGTRLTVV.

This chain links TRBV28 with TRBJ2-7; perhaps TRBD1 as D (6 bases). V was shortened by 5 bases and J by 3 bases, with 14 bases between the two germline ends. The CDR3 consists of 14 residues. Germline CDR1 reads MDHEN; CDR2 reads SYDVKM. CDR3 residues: CASSPPGVNYEQYF. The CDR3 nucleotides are TGTGCCAGCAGTCCCCCAGGGGTAAACTACGAGCAGTACTTC.

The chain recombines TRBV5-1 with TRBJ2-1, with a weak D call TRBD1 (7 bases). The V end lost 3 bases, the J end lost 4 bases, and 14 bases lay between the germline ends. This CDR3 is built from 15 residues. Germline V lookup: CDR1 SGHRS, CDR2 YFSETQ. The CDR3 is CASSSAGQTYNEQFF. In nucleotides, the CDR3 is TGCGCCAGCAGCTCCGCGGGACAGACTTACAATGAGCAGTTCTTC.

The CDR3 DNA sequence: TGCGCCAGCAGCCCGGACAGGGCAACCTACGAGCAGTACTTC. Protein sequence: CASSPDRATYEQYF. The V gene is TRBV5-1, the J gene TRBJ2-7; 8 nucleotides agree with TRBD1. The germline V gene has CDR1 SGHRS and CDR2 YFSETQ. Trimming cost V 4 bases and J 2 bases; bases outside gene matches: 5. The CDR3 spans 14 residues.

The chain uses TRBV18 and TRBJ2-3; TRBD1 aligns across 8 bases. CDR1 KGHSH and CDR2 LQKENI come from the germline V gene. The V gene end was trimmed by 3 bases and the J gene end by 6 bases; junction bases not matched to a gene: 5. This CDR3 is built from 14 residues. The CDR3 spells CASSPDRGVDTQYF. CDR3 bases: TGTGCCAGCTCACCTGACAGGGGTGTTGATACGCAGTATTTT.

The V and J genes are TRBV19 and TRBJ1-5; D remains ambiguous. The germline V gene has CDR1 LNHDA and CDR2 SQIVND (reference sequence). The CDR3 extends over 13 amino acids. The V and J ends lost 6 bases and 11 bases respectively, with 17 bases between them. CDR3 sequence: CASRPYYKEAQHF. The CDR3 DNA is TGTGCCAGTAGACCCTACTATAAGGAAGCCCAGCATTTT. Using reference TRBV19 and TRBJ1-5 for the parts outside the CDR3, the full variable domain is DGGITQSPKYLFRKEGQNVTLSCEQNLNHDAMYWYRQDPGQGLRLIYYSQIVNDFQKGDIAEGYSVSREKKESFPLTVTSAQKNPTAFYLCASRPYYKEAQHFGDGTRLSIL.

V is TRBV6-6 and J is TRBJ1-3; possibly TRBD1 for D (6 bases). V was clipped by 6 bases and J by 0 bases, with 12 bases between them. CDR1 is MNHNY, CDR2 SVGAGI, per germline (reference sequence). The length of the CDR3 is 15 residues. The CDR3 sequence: CASSNRETSGNTIYF. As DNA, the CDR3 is TGTGCCAGCAGCAACAGGGAGACCTCTGGAAACACCATATATTTT.

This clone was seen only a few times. CDR3: CASSPDFRGEQETQYF. DNA of the CDR3: TGTGCCAGCAGCCCCGACTTCCGGGGAGAACAAGAGACCCAGTACTTC. The chain links TRBV7-7 to TRBJ2-5; TRBD2 might be the D (5 bases). CDR3 length: 16 residues. Trimming removed 5 bases at V and 2 bases at J, with 18 bases between. In germline, CDR1 is SSHAT, CDR2 FNYEAQ (reference sequence). Complete variable domain (other parts from reference TRBV7-7 and TRBJ2-5): GAGVSQSPRYKVTKRGQDVTLRCDPISSHATLYWYQQALGQGPEFLTYFNYEAQPDKSGLPSDRFSAERPEGSISTLTIQRTEQRDSAMYRCASSPDFRGEQETQYFGPGTRLLVL.

The CDR3 is CASSSGVPYEQYF. DNA of the CDR3: TGTGCCAGCAGTTCAGGGGTCCCCTACGAGCAGTACTTC. The chain uses TRBV28 and TRBJ2-7; D perhaps matches TRBD1 (6 bases). The V end was cut by 4 bases, the J end by 2 bases, with 9 bases between. This CDR3 spans 13 amino acids. The germline CDR1 and CDR2 sequences are MDHEN and SYDVKM.

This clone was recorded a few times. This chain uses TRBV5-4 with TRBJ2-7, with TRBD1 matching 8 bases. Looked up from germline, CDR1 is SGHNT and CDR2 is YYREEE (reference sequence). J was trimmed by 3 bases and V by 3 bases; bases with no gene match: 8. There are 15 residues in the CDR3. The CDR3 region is CASSSGQGGNYEQYF. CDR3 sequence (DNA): TGTGCCAGCAGCTCCGGACAGGGAGGTAACTACGAGCAGTACTTC.

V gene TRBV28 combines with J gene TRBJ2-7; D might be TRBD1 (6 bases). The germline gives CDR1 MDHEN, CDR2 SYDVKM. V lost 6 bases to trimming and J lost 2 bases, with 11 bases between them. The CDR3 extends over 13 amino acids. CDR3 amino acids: CASRVGTPYEQYF. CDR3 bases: TGTGCCAGCAGGGTCGGGACACCCTACGAGCAGTACTTC.

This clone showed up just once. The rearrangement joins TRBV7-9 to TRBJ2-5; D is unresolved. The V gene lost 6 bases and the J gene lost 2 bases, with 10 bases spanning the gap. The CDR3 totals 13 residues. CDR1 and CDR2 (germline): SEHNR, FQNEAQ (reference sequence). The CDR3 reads CASRQVLQETQYF. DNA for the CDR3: TGTGCCAGCAGACAAGTTCTTCAAGAGACCCAGTACTTC.

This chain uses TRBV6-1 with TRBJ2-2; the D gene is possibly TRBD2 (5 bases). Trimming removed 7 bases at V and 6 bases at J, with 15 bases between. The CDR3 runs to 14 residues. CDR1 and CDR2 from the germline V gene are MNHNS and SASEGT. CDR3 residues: CASTRPSFPGELFF. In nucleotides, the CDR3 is TGTGCCAGCACTAGACCTAGCTTCCCCGGGGAGCTGTTTTTT.

The CDR3 bases are TGTGCCAGCAGTCCGGCACCAGGGTATGAGCGCAATCAGCCCCAGCATTTT. Its protein is CASSPAPGYERNQPQHF. The genes are TRBV27 and TRBJ1-5, with D perhaps TRBD1 (5 bases). The V end lost 5 bases, the J end lost 2 bases, and 19 bases lay between the germline ends. CDR3 length equals 17 residues. Germline lookup yields CDR1 MNHEY and CDR2 SMNVEV (reference sequence).

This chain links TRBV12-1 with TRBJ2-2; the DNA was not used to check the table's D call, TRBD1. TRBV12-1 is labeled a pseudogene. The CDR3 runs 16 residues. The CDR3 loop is CASSFSCQGDTGELFF. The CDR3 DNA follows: TGTGCCAGCAGCTTTTCTTGTCAGGGGGATACCGGGGAGCTGTTTTTT.

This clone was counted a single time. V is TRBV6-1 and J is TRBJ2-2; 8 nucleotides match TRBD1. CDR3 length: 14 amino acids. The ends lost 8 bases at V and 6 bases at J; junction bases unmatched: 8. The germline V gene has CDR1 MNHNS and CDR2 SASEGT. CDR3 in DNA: TGTGCCAGCGCAGCGAAGACAGGGGCCGGGGAGCTGTTTTTT. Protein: CASAAKTGAGELFF.